This section outlines one T cell receptor beta chain sequence together with its context. Its antigen remains undetermined. Per-base qualities were not stored, and no clone one base away is much larger. This specimen comes from a study of cytomegalovirus exposure and HLA in healthy donors (dated by TCRdb to about 2017). For the study in its entirety: An earlier analysis of 587 of the donors reported over 250 Gb of sequence data and about 120 million unique TCR beta sequences obtained from some 170 million T cells. Roughly 5 DR-DQ haplotypes were handled as single units for association and clustering, since linkage in the cohort was strong. Typing coverage varied by locus: about 620-630 donors for A, B, C, DRB1 and DQB1; roughly 500 for DQA1; about 590 for DPA1; 400 to 480 for DPB1. Genome-wide SNP genotypes for about 65% of the 666 donors were used in a later genetic analysis, which treated that subset as a discovery cohort. Approximately 300 gigabases of sequencing data and tens of millions of unique TCR sequences were included in an early release covering roughly 600 HLA-typed donors. In the later analysis, no new phenotypic data were used to find candidate immune exposures; instead, reliance was placed on TCR beta sequences and their occurrence across donors. Using immunosequencing, the study profiled T cell repertoires from 500 to 800 subjects and related those repertoires to cytomegalovirus serostatus. To predict cytomegalovirus infection status, the study brought together high-throughput TCR immunosequencing, statistical association of individual TCRs with disease status, and machine learning. Alongside the repertoire data, information on donor age, sex, ethnicity and CMV serostatus was compiled. In addition to the first cohort of around 670 subjects, a separate validation cohort of some 120 different subjects was used. Among 398 genotyped donors of the cohort, an average of approximately 250,000 unique TCR beta nucleotide sequences were sequenced per donor, roughly 20% of them non-productive. In an earlier analysis of more than 550 of the donors, high-throughput TCR beta sequencing was used to judge whether each TCR beta V gene segment behaved as functional or pseudogenic. In a later analysis, previously published TCR beta repertoires from more than 500 donors were re-analyzed and high-resolution HLA genotyping was added so that TCR occurrence patterns could be studied. Of the roughly 400 genotyped donors, around 81% fell in the genetic ancestry cluster associated with self-reported Caucasian donors. All discovery cohort repertoires had been generated using a single sequencing platform. HLA typing included class I and class II loci at four-digit resolution. The study was designed to test whether signatures of past pathogen exposure could be identified by cataloging public T cell receptors. What the study reported, not specific to this receptor: Because HLA typing was unavailable for some donors at each locus, only the typed subset was used in association tests. Presence/absence analyses assumed roughly uniform sequencing depth across donors, an assumption that may not hold. Linkage disequilibrium might explain the correlated functional status among segregating V segments, but an unknown experimental factor could not be ruled out. The sequencing pipeline was judged likely to have produced a cluster of highly shared sequence variants as a technical artifact. In the study, around 160 TCR beta chains were listed as associated with cytomegalovirus. Compared with the roughly 700-donor mean, donors in an Asian-associated ancestry cluster had fewer N-insertions in productive TCRs, according to a later genetic analysis. An association between a missense DCLRE1C variant and V-gene and J-gene trimming of TCR beta chains was found in a later genetic analysis and replicated in an independent cohort. CMV serostatus was the only immune exposure information available for the cohort. A later analysis reported that several top co-occurrence clusters appeared linked to parvovirus B19, influenza, CMV and Epstein-Barr virus. It was suggested by the authors that the approach could potentially be generalized to other disease states and immunological phenotypes. According to a later analysis, TCR association rates differed among HLA loci, with DRB1 alleles showing the most associated TCRs and HLA-C alleles showing the fewest. Most TCR sequences were observed very rarely across donors, whereas some public TCRs were present in many individuals. At a false discovery rate of 0.05, a later analysis linked under 20,000 TCR beta sequences to specific HLA alleles. When HLA alleles, especially DR and DQ, strongly co-occurred, TCR associations were difficult to assign to individual alleles. In vitro tests confirmed that a few of the cytomegalovirus-associated TCR beta chains recognize cytomegalovirus antigens. The cohort was sequenced for TCR beta chains only, and without alpha or paired-chain data the features that could be detected were limited. The classifier was reported to diagnose cytomegalovirus status with high specificity and sensitivity in both the original and validation cohorts. Broadly in line with IMGT annotations, most TCR beta V segments showed up in productive rearrangements about 87% or about 30% of the time in an earlier analysis of about 500 of the donors. According to a later analysis, most CMV-associated TCR beta chains appeared to be HLA-restricted, and the HLA associations seemed to be driven largely by CMV exposure. In a later analysis, HLA-associated TCR beta chains were found to be more clonally expanded and to have lower generation probabilities than equally common non-associated chains. A further reported finding was that TCR beta sequences accurately predicted the HLA-A and HLA-B alleles for most subjects in the first cohort. Fewer than 20 rarely observed V segments, including chromosome 9 orphons, were excluded from the earlier analysis of a few hundred of the donors because counts were too low.

The cohort comprised 666 healthy bone marrow donors. At the time of sampling, all cohort members were nominally healthy, though unrecorded immune exposures were likely present. The donor was CMV seropositive and belonged to the group of 250 to 350 seropositive cohort members. A peripheral blood sample was collected from each donor, and TCR beta sequencing was performed on peripheral blood mononuclear cells. The Qiagen DNeasy Blood Extraction Kit was used to extract genomic DNA from the blood cell samples. Libraries were built with the immunoSEQ multiplex PCR assay. For the multiplex PCR, a mixture combining 60 forward primers for TCR Vbeta segments and 13 reverse primers for TCR Jbeta segments was used. The CDR3 region of rearranged TCR beta genes was amplified from genomic DNA with a multiplex PCR assay. On the Illumina HiSeq System, the amplified TCR beta libraries were sequenced as 87-base-pair reads. In the paper's pipeline: Across the 600 to 700 repertoires, a later analysis counted some 80 million unique TCR beta chains, roughly 11 million of which were shared by at least two donors. Raw reads were error-corrected and collapsed into unique sequences with a nearest-neighbor algorithm that merged closely related sequences to remove PCR and sequencing errors. CDR3 sequences were aligned to IMGT reference sequences to assign V, D and J gene segments. For a sequence to be retained, at least a six-nucleotide match to both a V gene segment and a J gene segment was required. A rearrangement was called productive if the CDR3 had no stop codons and remained in frame with V and J, and every other rearrangement was called non-productive. Following IMGT convention, CDR3 was defined as the stretch from the second conserved V-encoded cysteine up to the conserved J-encoded phenylalanine. The earlier analysis of more than 450 of the donors excluded sequences that lacked an unambiguous match to a single V gene segment. An earlier analysis of 587 of the donors called V segments functional above 56.7% productive rearrangements and segregating when the between-donor standard deviation exceeded 5%. A statistical classification framework was built to diagnose cytomegalovirus status from the catalog of TCR beta chain sequences. In a later analysis, V and J genes were assigned by comparing TCR nucleotide sequences against IMGT/GENE-DB human TR gene sequences. The TCRdist pipeline was used in a later analysis to assign CDR3 sequences and most-parsimonious VDJ recombination scenarios. In a later analysis, each TCR beta chain was defined by its CDR3 amino acid sequence together with its V-gene family, and reads without a unique V-gene family were excluded. A later analysis removed 592 highly shared, low-generation-probability nucleotide sequences to deal with suspected cross-contamination and a sequencing artifact. A later analysis calculated a clonal expansion index for each public chain from normalized within-repertoire ranks of inferred template counts. In a later analysis, generation probabilities were computed using a VDJ recombination model fitted to out-of-frame rearrangements, and the results were checked against IGoR. In a later analysis, TCR-TCR, TCR-HLA and TCR-CMV co-occurrence was scored with hypergeometric tests, and a repertoire-size bias correction was applied to TCR pairs. A later analysis estimated false discovery rates by permuting HLA or CMV assignments 20 times. A later analysis grouped co-occurring TCRs with DBSCAN, adding TCRdist sequence similarity when clustering within HLA-allele-positive subsets. Repertoires with fewer than 30,000 or more than 120,000 public chains, plus five repertoires with anomalous nucleotide sharing, were excluded from co-occurrence clustering. TCRdb re-hosts the immuneACCESS table, in-frame sequences only. Its copies lack some clones; in the studies checked, an unresolved V gene accounts for under half of them, and the cause for the rest is not known. That table furnishes V, J and clone size, whereas the DNA furnished D and trimming. The sample profile shows approximately 110,000 clones; approximately 74% of them were found once. Clones ranked in the top ten supply around 3.9% of the sample.

The sample taken for sequencing was PBMCs. The receptor comes from a woman aged 40 to 50 in good health and CMV-seropositive.

The encoded CDR3 is CASSQPHRGVTEAFF. The DNA sequence follows: TGCGCCAGCAGCCAACCCCACAGGGGGGTCACTGAAGCTTTCTTT. This chain is built from TRBV4-1 and TRBJ1-1, and 8 junctional nucleotides match TRBD1. V loses 2 bases at its end and J loses 4 bases; junction bases beyond the gene matches: 6. The CDR3 numbers 15 residues from cysteine through phenylalanine. The kept DNA is CDR3 alone, 45 bases in frame from the first base. Based on the germline V gene, the CDR1 and CDR2 sequences are MGHRA and YSYEKL.